The clone carrying this T cell receptor (beta chain) was found a few times. Its target is unknown. The data stem from a study of cytomegalovirus exposure and HLA in healthy donors. Background on the study: Earlier results showed roughly 110 million unique TCR beta sequences derived from roughly 190 million T cells.

This CDR3 contains 15 residues. Germline lookup yields CDR1 MGHRA and CDR2 YSYEKL. Losses at the gene ends were 0 bases for V and 5 bases for J; bases not matched to a gene: 2. The study ran its PCR with 60 Vbeta and 13 Jbeta primers. Here immunoSEQ multiplex PCR was the method, and the copy in TCRdb shows in-frame clones only, minus some. In the table there are about 110,000 clones, around four fifths of which are singletons. Study-wide findings and caveats: Being productive about 87% or about 30% of the time was typical of most TCR beta V segments in an earlier analysis. Among TCR sequences, most were rare, though some public TCRs appeared in many donors.

The source material was PBMCs. This TCR was recovered from a man under 40 in good health and CMV-seropositive. This chain links TRBV4-1 with TRBJ1-4; 8 bases are a match to TRBD1. CDR3 sequence reads: CASSQEGTGNEKLFF. The CDR3 DNA sequence: TGCGCCAGCAGCCAAGAGGGGACAGGAAATGAAAAACTGTTTTTT.